This T cell receptor beta chain was documented in a study of T cells in Graves' hyperthyroidism and ophthalmopathy. The TCR beta CDR3 regions underwent amplification using RNA transcripts as the source. Primed by the HTBI set, a first-round RT-PCR was run on the TCR CDR3. TCRdb recomputed calls from the multiplex PCR reads with MiXCR, one row per CDR3 protein. This sample has roughly 580,000 distinct CDR3 sequences, with roughly 13% found just once. Deletions cut 1 base from V and 10 bases from J, with 11 bases between. The CDR3 length is 13 residues. The germline V gene encodes CDR1 SGHTA and CDR2 FQGNSA.

This chain connects TRBV7-2 to TRBJ2-1; D is unclear. Sequenced sample: blood. The receptor was derived from a woman in her 30s with Graves' hyperthyroidism that later progressed to Graves' ophthalmopathy. The CDR3 coding sequence is TGTGCCAGCAGCTTAGAAGCCCCATGGGAGCAGTTCTTC. It yields the protein CASSLEAPWEQFF.